The entry below describes one T cell receptor (beta chain). This specimen comes from a study of memory CD4+ T cells and cytomegalovirus serostatus. The sort gate was single viable CD3+CD4+CD8-CD45RO+ cells for memory CD4+ T cells. TCRdb's table, derived via immunoSEQ multiplex PCR, lists solely in-frame clones and lacks some. There are roughly 50,000 clones in the sample; approximately 82% occur only once, and roughly 0.5% lies in the top ten. The sequence was obtained from an adult in good health and CMV-seronegative. Some clones in this sample may be carry-over from other donors' samples. Specimen: memory CD4+ T cells from blood.

The CDR3, as DNA: TGTGCCTGGACGGTACAGGGGGGGTTCCAAGAGACCCAGTACTTC. It translates to CAWTVQGGFQETQYF. The chain links TRBV30 to TRBJ2-5, with a weak D call TRBD1 (8 bases). Germline V gene lookup returns CDR1 GTSNPN and CDR2 SVGIG (reference sequence). This CDR3 is built from 15 residues. The V end was cut by 4 bases, the J end by 1 base, with 16 bases between.